This T cell receptor (beta chain) was identified during a study of brain T cells in children with intractable seizures listed by TCRdb under 2021. Regarding the study in general: Resected brain tissue from 53 pediatric epilepsy surgery cases was initially screened for immune gene transcripts with a NanoString immunology panel. Of the roughly 12 selected surgery cases, pre-surgery blood was also sequenced for eight, so four had brain tissue only.

What the study reported, not specific to this receptor: Viral specificity was inferred only from CDR3 sequence similarity, and patients' HCMV serostatus was unknown. Because pre- and post-surgery blood were sequenced to different depths, clones absent from the pre-surgery sample may reflect undersampling.

The sample's time point, from its label and the paper: blood from clinic visit 5 months post-surgery; TSC patient then seizure free. The surgery cases with the highest brain T cell transcript signatures were chosen for TCR beta chain sequencing of brain tissue, and also of blood when blood was available. Before surgery, patients had received at least one anti-epileptic drug. The TCR-sequenced patients were children whose drug-resistant epilepsy was caused by tuberous sclerosis complex, focal cortical dysplasia, Rasmussen encephalitis or hemimegalencephaly. Bulk genomic DNA was extracted from unsorted brain tissue and whole blood with the Monarch genomic DNA purification kit. There are a few counts of this clone. This receptor's antigen is unknown. No base-level quality is on record; no much larger clone is a single base apart. The immunoSEQ assay was used to generate TCR beta chain sequences from genomic DNA. Processing in the source paper ran as follows. CDR3 sequences not starting with the conserved framework cysteine at position 104 were manually removed. To get clonality, the normalized Shannon's Diversity Index was subtracted from one, giving values from 0 (maximal diversity) to 1 (oligoclonal). Differences in the frequency of the same CDR3 between samples, such as brain versus blood, were assessed with chi-squared comparison-of-proportions tests. Public clonotypes were identified by searching immuneACCESS, and similarity to known antiviral clonotypes was assessed with the VDJdb browser. Imported from immuneACCESS, the table was reduced by TCRdb to in-frame sequences with V and J called. These copies leave out some clones; in studies compared against another copy, an unresolved V gene accounts for under half, and the cause of the remainder is not known. The V and J calls and clone size are taken from that table; D and trimming were inferred from the DNA. For this sample the table gives 340,000 or so clones, of which about 94% were detected only once. 5.7% of the sample rests with the top ten.

The sequenced sample was peripheral blood, obtained less than 6 months after surgery. The receptor was isolated from a boy under two years old with tuberous sclerosis and intractable seizures.

The nucleotide sequence reads TGTGCCAGCAGCCTCACTCCTGGACTAGCGGGAGTCTTCAGTGAGCAGTTCTTC. It encodes CASSLTPGLAGVFSEQFF. Here the chain combines TRBV11-2 and TRBJ2-1; a stretch of 13 junction bases matches TRBD2. V ends up 5 bases short and J 9 bases short, with an unmatched junction base count of 16. From the cysteine up to the phenylalanine, the CDR3 has a length of 18 residues. Only the CDR3 DNA stays, 54 bases, in frame from base 1. CDR1 and CDR2 were assigned from the germline V gene as SGHAT and FQNNGV.